This T cell receptor beta chain was found in a study of T cell responses to AZD1222 COVID-19 vaccine. General study findings and limits: Recipients of AZD1222 seropositive at baseline numbered only 6 or 7. Donors, mostly white British, included more females; clonal diversity was possibly underestimated. Reportedly, close to half of spike-specific TCRs are directed against unmutated variant regions. Repertoire sampling was restricted to post-peak T cell response timepoints.

Trimming pared 0 bases from V and 3 bases from J, leaving 14 bases between. This CDR3 comprises 16 residues. Germline V gene lookup returns CDR1 LGHNA and CDR2 YNFKEQ. Only in-frame clones appear in the TCRdb table, and some are missing; sequencing was by immunoSEQ multiplex PCR. Found here are about 130,000 clones, nearly 90% of them singletons; the top ten hold roughly 5.2%. For this clone: Antigen unknown.

Material: peripheral blood, obtained 28 days after the second AZD1222 dose. This sequence was found in an adult who received the AZD1222 COVID-19 vaccine. The chain employs TRBV4-2 and TRBJ1-2, with D perhaps matching TRBD1 (5 bases). CDR3 amino acids: CASSQESGGWDYGYTF. CDR3 DNA: TGTGCCAGCAGCCAAGAGTCCGGGGGGTGGGACTATGGCTACACCTTC.